The 18 T cell receptor beta chains below all came from one sample that was sequenced in a study of shared clonotypes between healthy human individuals. Assay used: immunoSEQ multiplex PCR; TCRdb lists only in-frame clones, some missing. The sample has some 1,100,000 clones; roughly 74% are singletons. The material sequenced was memory CD4+ T cells from PBMCs. Regarding subset: CD45RA-negative fraction. Receptors originate from a man younger than 30 in good health. Some clones in this sample may be carry-over from other donors' samples.

The chain has TRBV19 and TRBJ1-2, with 7 bases matching TRBD1. V was pared by 9 bases and J by 8 bases, with 15 bases of the junction left unmatched. The germline gives CDR1 LNHDA, CDR2 SQIVND (reference sequence). The CDR3 is 14 residues long. The CDR3 DNA sequence: TGTGCCAGCCAAACAGTCACAGGGGCAGGGGGCTACACCTTC. It translates to CASQTVTGAGGYTF.

The chain has TRBV28 and TRBJ1-2; maybe TRBD1 (5 bases). Trimming took 3 bases from V and 8 from J, leaving 19 bases between them. Germline V gene data show CDR1 as MDHEN and CDR2 as SYDVKM. The CDR3 is 15 amino acids. The CDR3 loop reads CASSFSGGLITGYTF. CDR3 DNA sequence: TGTGCCAGCAGTTTTTCGGGGGGACTTATTACAGGCTACACCTTC.

This clone was seen a few times. The CDR3 loop reads CAITSGAAREQYF. The CDR3 DNA reads as TGTGCCATCACTAGCGGGGCGGCTCGGGAGCAGTACTTC. The chain is built from TRBV10-3 and TRBJ2-7; TRBD2 aligns across 9 bases. CDR1 and CDR2 (germline): ENHRY, SYGVKD. Trimming took 7 bases from V and 7 from J; bases not matched to a gene: 8. This CDR3 is built from 13 residues.

J is TRBJ1-4 and V is TRBV7-9; 9 bases fit TRBD1. The ends lost 6 bases at V and 1 base at J; junction bases unmatched: 6. CDR1 is SEHNR and CDR2 is FQNEAQ in the germline V gene (reference sequence). The CDR3 is made up of 16 amino acids. This CDR3 is CASSFRQGGTNEKLFF. For the CDR3, the DNA is TGTGCCAGCAGTTTCCGACAGGGGGGAACTAATGAAAAACTGTTTTTT. The whole variable domain, remainder taken from reference TRBV7-9 and TRBJ1-4, is DTGVSQNPRHKITKRGQNVTFRCDPISEHNRLYWYRQTLGQGPEFLTYFQNEAQLEKSRLLSDRFSAERPKGSFSTLEIQRTEQGDSAMYLCASSFRQGGTNEKLFFGSGTQLSVL.

This clone occurred a few times. The rearrangement joins TRBV18 to TRBJ2-7, with 9 bases identical to TRBD1. The CDR3 runs 15 residues. Germline loops: CDR1 KGHSH, CDR2 LQKENI. Trimming removed 7 bases from V and 6 bases from J; junction bases left unmatched: 13. CDR3 bases: TGTGCCAGCTTAGGGCAACAGGGGGCTGCCTCCGAGCAGTACTTC. Translated, it gives CASLGQQGAASEQYF.

A remark on this clone: Mismatch with germline at one junction end may stem from a read error. The chain links TRBV4-2 to TRBJ2-3, with TRBD1 matching 7 bases. The germline V gene encodes CDR1 LGHNA and CDR2 YNFKEQ. The CDR3 covers 12 residues. CDR3 sequence reads: CASSQERGRRDF. Written as DNA, the CDR3 is TGTGCCAGCAGCCAAGAGAGGGGGCGCCGGGATTTT.

This chain uses TRBV15 with TRBJ2-4; TRBD1 might be the D (5 bases). V was pared by 3 bases and J by 0 bases, with 6 bases between. This CDR3 contains 14 residues. CDR1 and CDR2 (germline): LNHNV, YYDKDF (reference sequence). The CDR3 DNA reads TGTGCCACCAGCAGGGGGCAAGCCAAAAACATTCAGTACTTC. Translating gives CATSRGQAKNIQYF.

This rearrangement joins TRBV21-1 to TRBJ1-2. TRBV21-1 is a pseudogene locus. The CDR3 has 15 amino acids. The CDR3 DNA sequence: TGTGCCAGCAGCAAAGTGCTGGCTTTGCGCTATGGCTACACCTTC. This gives the protein CASSKVLALRYGYTF.

This clone appeared a single time. CDR3 sequence (DNA): TGTGCCAGCAGTTCCCCCGGGGACAGGGAATCCTCGAACTATGGCTACACCTTC. Its translation: CASSSPGDRESSNYGYTF. The chain is built from TRBV28 and TRBJ1-2, with TRBD1 matching 9 bases. The germline CDR1 and CDR2 sequences are MDHEN and SYDVKM. Trimming took 4 bases from V and 2 from J; bases not matched to a gene: 14. The length of the CDR3 is 18 residues.

The chain recombines TRBV9 with TRBJ2-7; 8 bases align to TRBD2. The CDR3 is 15 amino acids. With 0 bases clipped from V and 2 bases from J, the junction kept 4 bases outside the gene matches. CDR1 and CDR2 (germline): SGDLS, YYNGEE. The CDR3 DNA reads as TGTGCCAGCAGCGTAGAAGATAGCGGGACCTACGAGCAGTACTTC. It specifies CASSVEDSGTYEQYF.

The V gene is TRBV7-6, the J gene TRBJ1-3; TRBD1 aligns across 9 bases. CDR1 is SGHVS, CDR2 FNYEAQ, per germline. Trimming cost V 6 bases and J 0 bases; bases outside gene matches: 6. This CDR3 contains 16 residues. The chain's CDR3 is CASRQGQGNSGNTIYF. DNA of the CDR3: TGTGCCAGCAGGCAAGGACAGGGGAACTCTGGAAACACCATATATTTT.

This clone was observed a handful of times. The J gene is TRBJ2-7, the V gene TRBV6-6; unclear D gene. Germline V lookup: CDR1 MNHNY, CDR2 SVGAGI (reference sequence). V lost 8 bases to trimming and J lost 1 base, with 12 bases between them. CDR3 length: 13 residues. The CDR3 nucleotides read TGTGCCAGCGCCCCCCGGGCTTCCTACGAGCAGTACTTC. Amino acid sequence: CASAPRASYEQYF.

The J gene is TRBJ2-3, the V gene TRBV7-3; 12 positions match TRBD2. CDR3 length: 17 residues. The V segment lost 5 bases and the J segment 2 bases; nucleotides outside the gene matches: 8. CDR1 and CDR2 (germline): SGHTA, FQGTGA. This CDR3 is CASSPFPSGRATDTQYF. In nucleotides, the CDR3 is TGTGCCAGCAGCCCCTTCCCTAGCGGGAGGGCCACAGATACGCAGTATTTT.

The chain employs TRBV7-9 and TRBJ2-7; tentatively, D is TRBD2 (6 bases). V lost 5 bases to trimming and J lost 2 bases, with 16 bases between them. Germline-derived CDR1 and CDR2 are SEHNR and FQNEAQ (reference sequence). There are 15 residues in the CDR3. CDR3 region: CASSTGHGGPYEQYF. The CDR3 nucleotides read TGTGCCAGCAGCACGGGGCATGGAGGGCCCTACGAGCAGTACTTC.

V usage is TRBV7-2 and J usage is TRBJ2-7; 8 bases are shared with TRBD2. Unmatched junction bases numbered 1, after V lost 1 base and J lost 2 bases. The CDR3 totals 14 residues. Germline CDR1 and CDR2: SGHTA and FQGNSA. The DNA of the CDR3 is TGTGCCAGCAGCTTAGTTAGCGGGACCTACGAGCAGTACTTC. Translation gives CASSLVSGTYEQYF.

The chain links TRBV14 to TRBJ1-1, with D hard to call. The CDR3 is made up of 19 amino acids. CDR1 and CDR2 from the germline V gene are SGHDN and FVKESK. Trimming took 1 base from V and 2 from J, leaving 23 bases between them. CDR3 nucleotide sequence: TGTGCCAGCAGCCAAGTGACTTCAGGATACTTCGTCCCCAACACTGAAGCTTTCTTT. The encoded protein is CASSQVTSGYFVPNTEAFF.

V gene TRBV4-3 combines with J gene TRBJ1-2; D is perhaps TRBD1 (6 bases). From germline, CDR1 is LGHNA and CDR2 YSLEER. CDR3 length: 14 amino acids. V lost 4 bases and J 4 bases, leaving 13 bases between the germline ends. The CDR3, as DNA: TGCGCCAGCAGCCCATCCTGGGACACCTATGGCTACACCTTC. This codes for CASSPSWDTYGYTF.

V is TRBV20-1 and J is TRBJ2-7; D not certain. The CDR3 contains 11 residues. CDR1 and CDR2 (germline): DFQATT, SNEGSKA (reference sequence). Deletions cut 8 bases from V and 1 base from J, with 9 bases between. CDR3 DNA sequence: TGCAGTCTAGACGGGTCCTACGAGCAGTACTTC. Its protein product is CSLDGSYEQYF.